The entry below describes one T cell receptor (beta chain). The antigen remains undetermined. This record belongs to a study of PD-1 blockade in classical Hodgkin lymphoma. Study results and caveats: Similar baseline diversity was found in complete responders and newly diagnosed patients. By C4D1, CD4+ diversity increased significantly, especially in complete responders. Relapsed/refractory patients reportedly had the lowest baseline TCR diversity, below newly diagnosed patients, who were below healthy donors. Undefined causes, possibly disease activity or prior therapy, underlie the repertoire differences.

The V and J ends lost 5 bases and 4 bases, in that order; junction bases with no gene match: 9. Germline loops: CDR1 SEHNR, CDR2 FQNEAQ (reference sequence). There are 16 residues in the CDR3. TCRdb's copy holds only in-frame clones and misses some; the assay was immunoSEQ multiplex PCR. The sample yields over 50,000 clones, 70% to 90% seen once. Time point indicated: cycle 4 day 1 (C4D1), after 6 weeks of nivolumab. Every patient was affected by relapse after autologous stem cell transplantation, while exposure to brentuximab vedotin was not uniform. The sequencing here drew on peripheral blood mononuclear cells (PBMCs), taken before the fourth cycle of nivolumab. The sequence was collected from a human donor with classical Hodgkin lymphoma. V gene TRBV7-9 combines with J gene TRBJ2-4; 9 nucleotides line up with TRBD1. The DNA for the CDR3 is TGTGCCAGCAGCAACCGGGACAGGGTACTGAAAAACATTCAGTACTTC. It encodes CASSNRDRVLKNIQYF.